Shown below are 20 T cell receptor beta chains from a single sample sequenced in a study of blood T cell repertoires in COVID-19. Generated by immunoSEQ multiplex PCR, the TCRdb table keeps only in-frame clones and is missing some. The sample includes 350,000 or so clones, 70% to 90% of them seen just once. Material for sequencing was PBMCs or T cells enriched from blood (not recorded which). These receptors came from a woman in her forties with acute COVID-19.

This clone was seen a handful of times. V gene TRBV10-1 combines with J gene TRBJ2-1; 7 bases are shared with TRBD1. CDR3 size: 17 residues. The J segment lost 4 bases and the V segment lost 0 bases, leaving 9 bases of the junction unmatched. CDR1 WNHNN and CDR2 SYGVQD come from the germline V gene (reference sequence). The CDR3 sequence is CASSESSRGPLYNEQFF. CDR3 nucleotide sequence: TGCGCCAGCAGTGAGTCGTCAAGGGGGCCCCTATACAATGAGCAGTTCTTC.

In this sample, this clone turned up once. In nucleotides, the CDR3 is TGTGCCAGCAGTCCGACAGGGGATCGGTCACCCCTCCACTTT. Amino acid sequence: CASSPTGDRSPLHF. The chain has TRBV2 and TRBJ1-6; 8 bases map to TRBD1. The J segment lost 10 bases and the V segment lost 5 bases, leaving 7 bases of the junction unmatched. From germline, CDR1 is SNHLY and CDR2 FYNNEI. The CDR3 is 14 residues long.

This chain connects TRBV7-2 to TRBJ2-1; D call uncertain. CDR3 size: 14 residues. The V gene's germline CDR1 is SGHTA and CDR2 FQGNSA. Between the trimmed V and J ends, which lost 1 base and 7 bases, there was a span of 11 bases. The CDR3 region has the DNA TGTGCCAGCAGCTTAGGGGCCTCTCAAAATGAGCAGTTCTTC. Its protein is CASSLGASQNEQFF.

The chain carries TRBV9 and TRBJ2-5; TRBD1 matches at 8 bases. V lost 3 bases, J lost 5 bases, and 3 bases stayed unmatched. Germline CDR1 is SGDLS and CDR2 is YYNGEE. The CDR3 runs 13 residues. CDR3 residues: CASSAGTGETQYF. The CDR3 coding sequence is TGTGCCAGCAGCGCCGGGACAGGCGAGACCCAGTACTTC.

The count of this clone is one. The chain couples TRBV5-3 to TRBJ2-1; 13 bases line up with TRBD2. TRBV5-3 qualifies as an ORF whose function is uncertain. The CDR3 is 18 residues long. The V segment lost 2 bases and the J segment 4 bases; nucleotides outside the gene matches: 9. CDR3 coding DNA: TGTGCCAGAAGCTTAACCGGGACTAGCGGGGAGTTTTACAATGAGCAGTTCTTC. It is translated as CARSLTGTSGEFYNEQFF.

This chain links TRBV5-1 with TRBJ2-7; 8 bases agree with TRBD1. From germline, CDR1 is SGHRS and CDR2 YFSETQ. V shed 0 bases and J 2 bases; nucleotides not matched to a gene: 1. This CDR3 spans 14 amino acids. Here the CDR3 DNA reads TGCGCCAGCAGCTTGGCGACAGGGGCCTACGAGCAGTACTTC. Protein: CASSLATGAYEQYF. The full variable domain, completed using reference TRBV5-1 and TRBJ2-7, is KAGVTQTPRYLIKTRGQQVTLSCSPISGHRSVSWYQQTPGQGLQFLFEYFSETQRNKGNFPGRFSGRQFSNSRSEMNVSTLELGDSALYLCASSLATGAYEQYFGPGTRLTVT.

This clone was seen only a few times. The rearrangement uses TRBV12-3 or TRBV12-4 and TRBJ1-1; D might be TRBD1 (6 bases). The CDR3 loop spans 13 amino acids. Trimming left V 6 bases short and J 3 bases short, with 11 bases between. CDR3 nucleotide sequence: TGTGCCAGCAGCCGAGGACAGCACACTGAAGCTTTCTTT. Its protein is CASSRGQHTEAFF.

This rearrangement joins TRBV15 to TRBJ1-1; D is undetermined. The CDR3 spans 15 residues. The germline CDR1 and CDR2 sequences are LNHNV and YYDKDF (reference sequence). Trimming left V 0 bases short and J 0 bases short, with 8 bases between. Written as DNA, the CDR3 is TGTGCCACCAGCAGAGATCAGGTAATGAACACTGAAGCTTTCTTT. This encodes CATSRDQVMNTEAFF.

The genes are TRBV9 and TRBJ2-3; TRBD2 might be the D (6 bases). Germline CDR1 and CDR2: SGDLS and YYNGEE. The CDR3 contains 14 residues. The germline V and J ends were trimmed by 3 bases and 4 bases, with 12 bases remaining between them. CDR3: CASSEAGTSDTQYF. CDR3 bases: TGTGCCAGCAGCGAGGCGGGGACCTCAGATACGCAGTATTTT.

This clone has a single count. The chain is built from TRBV11-2 and TRBJ1-2; 8 nucleotides align to TRBD1. V shed 5 bases, J shed 6 bases, and the junction held 8 bases outside the gene matches. The CDR3 covers 14 residues. Germline-derived CDR1 and CDR2 are SGHAT and FQNNGV. CDR3: CASSLNRGANGYTF. The CDR3 region has the DNA TGTGCCAGCAGCCTTAACAGGGGGGCTAATGGCTACACCTTC.

The chain recombines TRBV2 with TRBJ1-1, with no clear D. The germline CDR1 and CDR2 sequences are SNHLY and FYNNEI. Trimming took off 3 bases at V and 6 bases at J, with 8 bases between the two ends. CDR3 length equals 12 residues. The CDR3 region is CASSDLAAEAFF. The DNA for the CDR3 is TGTGCCAGCAGTGACCTGGCGGCTGAAGCTTTCTTT.

The V and J genes are TRBV4-1 and TRBJ1-3; D not resolved. CDR1 MGHRA and CDR2 YSYEKL come from the germline V gene. V lost 0 bases and J lost 4, with 13 bases in between. The length of the CDR3 is 16 residues. In nucleotides, the CDR3 is TGCGCCAGCAGCCAAGATCACGGAGTAAGGGGAAACACCATATATTTT. Encoded protein: CASSQDHGVRGNTIYF.

The CDR3 sequence is CSASWGNPVNSPLHF. Here the CDR3 DNA reads TGCAGTGCTAGTTGGGGCAATCCCGTTAATTCACCCCTCCACTTT. The chain recombines TRBV20-1 with TRBJ1-6, with D possibly being TRBD1 (5 bases). V dropped 3 bases and J dropped 6 bases, with 15 bases sitting between them. CDR3 length: 15 residues. Germline CDR1 and CDR2: DFQATT and SNEGSKA (reference sequence).

There are a few counts of this clone. The V and J genes are TRBV15 and TRBJ2-1; D uncertain. Trimming took off 4 bases at V and 5 bases at J, with 18 bases between the two ends. From germline, CDR1 is LNHNV and CDR2 YYDKDF (reference sequence). The CDR3 consists of 16 residues. CDR3 DNA sequence: TGTGCCACCAGCACCCCGGATCCTCCGCTAGACAATGAGCAGTTCTTC. It translates to CATSTPDPPLDNEQFF.

CDR3 sequence: CASSLSSGASQETQYF. The CDR3 DNA is TGTGCCAGCAGCTTAAGTTCAGGGGCTTCCCAAGAGACCCAGTACTTC. This chain joins TRBV7-3 and TRBJ2-5; D is perhaps TRBD1 (6 bases). CDR3 length: 16 residues. Trimming stripped 1 base from V and 1 base from J, with 13 bases between. Germline V gene sequence: CDR1 SGHTA, CDR2 FQGTGA.

The CDR3 coding sequence is TGCAGTGCTAGTACGACTAGCGCGGTCGAGCAGTACTTC. Protein: CSASTTSAVEQYF. The J gene is TRBJ2-7, the V gene TRBV20-1; 8 nucleotides line up with TRBD2. The CDR3 is 13 residues long. Germline-derived CDR1 and CDR2 are DFQATT and SNEGSKA (reference sequence). The J segment lost 6 bases and the V segment lost 3 bases, leaving 7 bases of the junction unmatched.

The chain carries TRBV4-3 and TRBJ1-5; D gene uncertain. Germline V lookup: CDR1 LGHNA, CDR2 YSLEER. Trimming pared 1 base from V and 4 bases from J, leaving 11 bases between. The CDR3 is made up of 15 amino acids. The CDR3 DNA sequence: TGCGCCAGCAGCCAAGGACATTCGCTTAATCAGCCCCAGCATTTT. This translates into CASSQGHSLNQPQHF.

The chain carries TRBV14 and TRBJ1-1, with D uncertain. Germline CDR1 SGHDN, CDR2 FVKESK. V lost 4 bases and J lost 3, with 9 bases in between. The CDR3 runs to 13 residues. CDR3 bases: TGTGCCAGCAGCCCCCAGGTTGACACTGAAGCTTTCTTT. Translated: CASSPQVDTEAFF.

The chain has TRBV6-2 or TRBV6-3 and TRBJ1-5; 8 bases are shared with TRBD1. The length of the CDR3 is 16 residues. Germline CDR1 is MNHEY and CDR2 is SVGEGT. The junction had 13 bases not matched to a gene; V was cut back by 6 bases and J by 6 bases. The CDR3 spells CASSQSFTGGRQPQHF. In nucleotides, the CDR3 is TGTGCCAGCAGCCAATCTTTCACAGGGGGTCGTCAGCCCCAGCATTTT.

This chain connects TRBV6-1 to TRBJ1-2, with 7 nucleotides matching TRBD1. The V gene's germline CDR1 is MNHNS and CDR2 SASEGT. V lost 0 bases to trimming and J lost 2 bases; unmatched junction nucleotides: 3. CDR3 size: 15 residues. CDR3 DNA sequence: TGTGCCAGCAGTGAAGCGCAGGGACAGAACTATGGCTACACCTTC. Translation gives CASSEAQGQNYGYTF.